The next 10 T cell receptor beta chains were all read from a single sample in a study of shared clonotypes between healthy human individuals. Libraries were prepared by immunoSEQ multiplex PCR; TCRdb keeps only in-frame clonotypes and omits some of them. The sample lists under 850,000 clones, 72% seen once, with more than 1.5% in the top ten. Specimen: memory CD4+ T cells sorted from blood. Subset indicated: CD45RA-negative fraction. These receptors all come from a woman aged 30 to 39 in good health.

This clone was observed once. The CDR3 protein is CASSLILPRGRRDTQYF. The CDR3 DNA follows: TGTGCCAGCAGCTTAATTCTCCCCCGCGGGAGAAGAGATACGCAGTATTTT. This chain joins TRBV11-2 and TRBJ2-3; 7 bases agree with TRBD2. CDR1 is SGHAT and CDR2 is FQNNGV in the germline V gene. The length of the CDR3 is 17 residues. J was trimmed by 5 bases and V by 2 bases; bases with no gene match: 13.

The chain carries TRBV28 and TRBJ2-1; unclear D gene. With 4 bases removed from V and 3 bases from J, the gap between germline ends came to 13 bases. The CDR3 covers 15 residues. Germline assignment: CDR1 MDHEN and CDR2 SYDVKM. CDR3 nucleotide sequence: TGTGCCAGCAGTTCGCCCCAAACGATCTACAATGAGCAGTTCTTC. It encodes CASSSPQTIYNEQFF. The whole variable domain, filled in from reference TRBV28 and TRBJ2-1, reads DVKVTQSSRYLVKRTGEKVFLECVQDMDHENMFWYRQDPGLGLRLIYFSYDVKMKEKGDIPEGYSVSREKKERFSLILESASTNQTSMYLCASSSPQTIYNEQFFGPGTRLTVL.

The rearrangement uses TRBV7-2 and TRBJ2-1; D gene uncertain. Looked up from germline, CDR1 is SGHTA and CDR2 is FQGNSA. The CDR3 is 11 amino acids. Trimming took off 4 bases at V and 7 bases at J, with 5 bases between the two ends. Written as DNA, the CDR3 is TGTGCCAGCAGCTATACAAATGAGCAGTTCTTC. The encoded protein is CASSYTNEQFF. Using reference TRBV7-2 and TRBJ2-1 for the parts outside the CDR3, the full variable domain is GAGVSQSPSNKVTEKGKDVELRCDPISGHTALYWYRQSLGQGLEFLIYFQGNSAPDKSGLPSDRFSAERTGGSVSTLTIQRTQQEDSAVYLCASSYTNEQFFGPGTRLTVL.

This clone has just a few counts. The J gene is TRBJ2-5, the V gene TRBV5-1; maybe TRBD2 (5 bases). Germline V gene lookup returns CDR1 SGHRS and CDR2 YFSETQ. The CDR3 has 13 residues. Trimming left V 4 bases short and J 3 bases short, with 10 bases between. CDR3 amino acids: CASSLRTEETQYF. The CDR3 bases are TGCGCCAGCAGCCTACGGACTGAAGAGACCCAGTACTTC. The whole variable domain, filled in from reference TRBV5-1 and TRBJ2-5, reads KAGVTQTPRYLIKTRGQQVTLSCSPISGHRSVSWYQQTPGQGLQFLFEYFSETQRNKGNFPGRFSGRQFSNSRSEMNVSTLELGDSALYLCASSLRTEETQYFGPGTRLLVL.

In DNA form, the CDR3 reads TGTGCCAGCAGTTTCAAAGGCAGGGCCCATGGCTACACCTTC. Encoded protein: CASSFKGRAHGYTF. This rearrangement joins TRBV28 to TRBJ1-2; possibly TRBD1 for D (5 bases). Per germline, CDR1 MDHEN and CDR2 SYDVKM. V lost 3 bases, J lost 6 bases, and 14 bases lay in between. The CDR3 totals 14 residues.

The gene calls are TRBV28 and TRBJ2-1; 14 positions match TRBD2. CDR3 length equals 16 residues. Germline V gene sequence: CDR1 MDHEN, CDR2 SYDVKM. Trimming took 6 bases from V and 9 from J; bases not matched to a gene: 10. DNA of the CDR3: TGTGCCAGCAGGAGTGGACTAGCGGGAGGAGAAGGTGAGCAGTTCTTC. Encoded protein: CASRSGLAGGEGEQFF. The whole variable domain, filled in from reference TRBV28 and TRBJ2-1, reads DVKVTQSSRYLVKRTGEKVFLECVQDMDHENMFWYRQDPGLGLRLIYFSYDVKMKEKGDIPEGYSVSREKKERFSLILESASTNQTSMYLCASRSGLAGGEGEQFFGPGTRLTVL.

The table lists this clone with a few counts. The chain carries TRBV5-8 and TRBJ2-7, with unresolved D. V dropped 4 bases and J dropped 0 bases, with 2 bases sitting between them. This CDR3 is 11 amino acids long. Germline CDR1 and CDR2: SGHTS and YDEGEE. The CDR3 region is CASSRSYEQYF. Written as DNA, the CDR3 is TGTGCCAGCAGCCGCTCCTACGAGCAGTACTTC.

The V gene is TRBV7-3, the J gene TRBJ2-3; D call uncertain. The CDR3 consists of 14 residues. The germline gives CDR1 SGHTA, CDR2 FQGTGA. V was pared by 3 bases and J by 2 bases, with 9 bases between. CDR3 in amino acids: CASSFSPPTDTQYF. CDR3 DNA sequence: TGTGCCAGCAGCTTTTCACCTCCCACAGATACGCAGTATTTT.

V usage is TRBV6-5 and J usage is TRBJ1-2, with D possibly TRBD1 on 5 matching bases. The CDR3 sequence is 13 residues long. Germline-derived CDR1 and CDR2 are MNHEY and SVGAGI. The V gene lost 4 bases and the J gene lost 4 bases, with 10 bases spanning the gap. The CDR3 region has the DNA TGTGCCAGCAGTTCCGAGGGACCCTATGGCTACACCTTC. Its protein is CASSSEGPYGYTF.

The V call is TRBV6-5, the J call TRBJ2-2; perhaps TRBD2 as D (5 bases). Germline loops: CDR1 MNHEY, CDR2 SVGAGI. Trimming took off 8 bases at V and 3 bases at J, with 16 bases between the two ends. The CDR3 totals 15 residues. CDR3 in amino acids: CASGRASQYTGELFF. The CDR3 nucleotides read TGTGCCAGCGGGCGGGCTAGCCAGTACACCGGGGAGCTGTTTTTT.